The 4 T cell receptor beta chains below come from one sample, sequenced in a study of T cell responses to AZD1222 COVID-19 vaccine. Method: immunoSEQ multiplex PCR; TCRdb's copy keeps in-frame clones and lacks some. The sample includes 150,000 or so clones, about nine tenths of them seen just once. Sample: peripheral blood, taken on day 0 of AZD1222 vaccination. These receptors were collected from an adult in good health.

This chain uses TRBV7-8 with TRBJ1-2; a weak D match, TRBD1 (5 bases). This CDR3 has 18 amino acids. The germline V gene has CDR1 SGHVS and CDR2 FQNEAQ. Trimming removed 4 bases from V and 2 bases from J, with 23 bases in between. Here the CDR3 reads CASSYSVSFPTGNYGYTF. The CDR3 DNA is TGTGCCAGCAGCTACTCGGTATCCTTCCCCACAGGCAACTATGGCTACACCTTC.

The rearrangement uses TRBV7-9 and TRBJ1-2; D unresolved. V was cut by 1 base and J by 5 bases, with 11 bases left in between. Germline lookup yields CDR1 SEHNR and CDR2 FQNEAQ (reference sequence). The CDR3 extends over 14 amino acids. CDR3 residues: CASSLVPDYYGYTF. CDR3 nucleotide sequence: TGTGCCAGCAGCTTAGTTCCGGACTATTATGGCTACACCTTC. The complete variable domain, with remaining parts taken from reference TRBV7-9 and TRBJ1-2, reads DTGVSQNPRHKITKRGQNVTFRCDPISEHNRLYWYRQTLGQGPEFLTYFQNEAQLEKSRLLSDRFSAERPKGSFSTLEIQRTEQGDSAMYLCASSLVPDYYGYTFGSGTRLTVV.

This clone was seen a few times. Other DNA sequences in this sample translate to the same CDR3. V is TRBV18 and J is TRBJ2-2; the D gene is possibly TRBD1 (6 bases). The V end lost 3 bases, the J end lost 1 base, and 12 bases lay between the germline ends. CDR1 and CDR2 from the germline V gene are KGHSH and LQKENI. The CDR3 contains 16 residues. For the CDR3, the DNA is TGTGCCAGCTCACCCGGACAGCTACAGAACACCGGGGAGCTGTTTTTT. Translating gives CASSPGQLQNTGELFF.

The CDR3 here is CASSIGTPGETQYF. The CDR3 DNA is TGCGCCAGCAGCATCGGGACCCCAGGGGAGACCCAGTACTTC. The chain joins TRBV5-1 to TRBJ2-5; D is possibly TRBD1 or TRBD2 (5 bases each). The CDR3 spans 14 residues. Germline V gives CDR1 SGHRS, CDR2 YFSETQ. Trimming left V 4 bases short and J 5 bases short, with 15 bases between. Full variable domain (missing parts from reference TRBV5-1 and TRBJ2-5): KAGVTQTPRYLIKTRGQQVTLSCSPISGHRSVSWYQQTPGQGLQFLFEYFSETQRNKGNFPGRFSGRQFSNSRSEMNVSTLELGDSALYLCASSIGTPGETQYFGPGTRLLVL.